This TCR beta chain was captured by sequencing in a study of blood T cell repertoires in COVID-19. For the study at large: Acute-phase and convalescent COVID-19 samples originated in the United States, Italy and Spain. Sample material is recorded as cDNA or gDNA derived from T cells, B-cell-depleted T cells, or PBMCs.

As handled by the study authors: Estimates of nucleated cell counts were drawn from the amplification of reference gene primers. Measured with immunoSEQ multiplex PCR; TCRdb has only the in-frame clones, and not every one. For V, J and clone size, that table is used; D and trimming come from the DNA. The sample lists about 100,000 clones, approximately 87% occurring once. The germline CDR1 and CDR2 sequences are MNHEY and SVGEGT. The V segment lost 5 bases and the J segment 5 bases; nucleotides outside the gene matches: 5. This CDR3 has 14 amino acids. Sequenced sample: peripheral blood. This clonotype was sampled from a human donor in a cohort sampled during active COVID-19. The chain links TRBV6-2 or TRBV6-3 to TRBJ1-1; 10 bases match TRBD1. The DNA of the CDR3 is TGTGCCAGCAGTCGACAGGGGGCAGGAACTGAAGCTTTCTTT. Translation gives CASSRQGAGTEAFF.